Below, 16 T cell receptor beta chains from the same sample are listed, as sequenced in a study of cytomegalovirus exposure and HLA in healthy donors. Amplification used 60 Vbeta primers and 13 Jbeta primers. Produced via immunoSEQ multiplex PCR; TCRdb's table is partial and in-frame only. The sample has approximately 150,000 clones; around three fifths are singletons. Sequencing used PBMCs. The source is a woman aged 25 to 39 in good health and CMV-seropositive.

This clone has just a few counts. CDR3 in amino acids: CATSRDIAASYEQYF. Written as DNA, the CDR3 is TGTGCCACCAGCAGAGACATAGCGGCCTCCTACGAGCAGTACTTC. The rearrangement links TRBV15 to TRBJ2-7, with a tentative D call TRBD2 (6 bases). The V gene's germline CDR1 is LNHNV and CDR2 YYDKDF (reference sequence). The CDR3 covers 15 residues. V was pared by 0 bases and J by 0 bases, with 9 bases between.

V usage is TRBV5-1 and J usage is TRBJ2-3; 8 positions match TRBD2. The CDR3 has 16 amino acids. Germline V gene sequence: CDR1 SGHRS, CDR2 YFSETQ. V was clipped by 0 bases and J by 6 bases; unmatched bases: 9. CDR3 sequence: CASSLVPGRAGDTQYF. The DNA for the CDR3 is TGCGCCAGCAGCTTGGTACCCGGGAGGGCCGGGGATACGCAGTATTTT.

This clone turned up a few times. V and J are TRBV2 and TRBJ1-6, with 7 bases fitting TRBD1. Germline V gene sequence: CDR1 SNHLY, CDR2 FYNNEI. The junction had 5 bases not matched to a gene; V was cut back by 4 bases and J by 5 bases. The CDR3 loop spans 15 amino acids. CDR3 loop: CASSGDSFNNSPLHF. The CDR3 DNA is TGTGCCAGCAGTGGGGACAGCTTTAATAATTCACCCCTCCACTTT.

The sample holds one count of this clone. The chain is built from TRBV29-1 and TRBJ2-7, with TRBD2 matching 8 bases. The CDR3 spans 14 residues. Trimming at V came to 6 bases and at J to 6 bases, leaving 13 bases not matched to a gene. Germline lookup yields CDR1 SQVTM and CDR2 ANQGSEA. In DNA, the CDR3 is TGCAGCGTCCCCTTAGCGGGAAACGTGGGCGAGCAGTACTTC. Translated, it gives CSVPLAGNVGEQYF.

The rearrangement joins TRBV6-1 to TRBJ1-1; no clear D. This CDR3 is built from 13 residues. The germline gives CDR1 MNHNS, CDR2 SASEGT. Deletions cut 5 bases from V and 6 bases from J, with 13 bases between. The chain's CDR3 is CASSPGLGAEAFF. The CDR3 nucleotides read TGTGCCAGCAGTCCCGGCCTGGGCGCTGAAGCTTTCTTT.

Here the CDR3 reads CASSVGRDGYTF. The CDR3 coding sequence is TGTGCCAGCAGTGTAGGGCGGGATGGCTACACCTTC. The J gene is TRBJ1-2, the V gene TRBV2; D is unresolved. Germline CDR1 reads SNHLY; CDR2 reads FYNNEI. Trimming pared 4 bases from V and 6 bases from J, leaving 9 bases between. The CDR3 covers 12 residues.

This chain joins TRBV10-3 and TRBJ1-2, with a possible D match to TRBD1 (5 bases). The CDR3 runs to 13 residues. The germline V gene encodes CDR1 ENHRY and CDR2 SYGVKD. V lost 7 bases to trimming and J lost 6 bases, with 15 bases between them. In DNA, the CDR3 is TGTGCCATCAACTCCGGGACTCCTCATGGCTACACCTTC. Protein: CAINSGTPHGYTF.

The chain is built from TRBV5-1 and TRBJ2-1; 7 bases are shared with TRBD2. The CDR3 contains 16 residues. V was pared by 6 bases and J by 1 base, with 10 bases of the junction left unmatched. Germline CDR1 and CDR2: SGHRS and YFSETQ. CDR3 coding DNA: TGCGCCAGCAATATCGCGGGAGATCGGTCCTACAATGAGCAGTTCTTC. Amino acids: CASNIAGDRSYNEQFF.

The V gene is TRBV4-2, the J gene TRBJ2-6; 7 bases fit TRBD1. This CDR3 comprises 14 residues. Losses at the gene ends were 0 bases for V and 9 bases for J; bases not matched to a gene: 2. Germline V gives CDR1 LGHNA, CDR2 YNFKEQ. Here the CDR3 reads CASSQDGTVNVLTF. CDR3 coding DNA: TGTGCCAGCAGCCAAGACGGGACAGTCAACGTCCTGACTTTC.

The CDR3 sequence: CAWSTRRGLANEQFF. DNA for the CDR3: TGTGCCTGGAGTACGCGGCGGGGACTAGCGAATGAGCAGTTCTTC. This chain connects TRBV30 to TRBJ2-1; 10 nucleotides match TRBD2. The CDR3 runs 15 residues. The J segment lost 7 bases and the V segment lost 2 bases, leaving 8 bases of the junction unmatched. Germline V lookup: CDR1 GTSNPN, CDR2 SVGIG (reference sequence).

This chain uses TRBV7-9 with TRBJ1-1; 8 bases map to TRBD1. This CDR3 spans 15 amino acids. J lost 4 bases, V lost 4 bases, and 8 bases had no gene match. CDR1 and CDR2 (germline): SEHNR, FQNEAQ (reference sequence). The CDR3 here is CASSSKRQGSTEAFF. The CDR3, as DNA: TGTGCCAGCAGCTCAAAGAGACAGGGGAGCACTGAAGCTTTCTTT.

The chain has TRBV28 and TRBJ2-7; the D gene is possibly TRBD2 (7 bases). CDR3 length: 15 amino acids. Germline loops: CDR1 MDHEN, CDR2 SYDVKM. With 2 bases removed from V and 1 base from J, the gap between germline ends came to 12 bases. CDR3 region: CASSLGGARSYEQYF. In nucleotides, the CDR3 is TGTGCCAGCAGTTTAGGGGGGGCCCGTTCCTACGAGCAGTACTTC. The full variable domain, rest sourced from reference TRBV28 and TRBJ2-7, is DVKVTQSSRYLVKRTGEKVFLECVQDMDHENMFWYRQDPGLGLRLIYFSYDVKMKEKGDIPEGYSVSREKKERFSLILESASTNQTSMYLCASSLGGARSYEQYFGPGTRLTVT.

This rearrangement joins TRBV4-1 to TRBJ1-1, with D possibly TRBD1 on 6 matching bases. Germline loops: CDR1 MGHRA, CDR2 YSYEKL. V was shortened by 3 bases and J by 5 bases, with 13 bases between the two germline ends. The CDR3 extends over 14 amino acids. This CDR3 is CASSQTQGWTEAFF. CDR3 in DNA: TGCGCCAGCAGCCAGACACAGGGCTGGACTGAAGCTTTCTTT.

The chain carries TRBV25-1 and TRBJ1-2; possibly TRBD1 for D (6 bases). CDR1 is MGHDK, CDR2 SYGVNS, per germline. This CDR3 has 14 amino acids. V lost 10 bases to trimming and J lost 0 bases, with 15 bases between them. The CDR3 bases are TGTGCCACTCTCCCACAGGGAACTAACTATGGCTACACCTTC. Its translation: CATLPQGTNYGYTF.

The rearrangement joins TRBV7-6 to TRBJ2-4; possibly TRBD1 for D (6 bases). The CDR3 totals 18 residues. Trimming cost V 1 base and J 0 bases, with 16 bases left between them. The germline CDR1 and CDR2 sequences are SGHVS and FNYEAQ. CDR3 DNA sequence: TGTGCCAGCAGCTTAGGCACCGGGACACCTATAGCCAAAAACATTCAGTACTTC. Protein product: CASSLGTGTPIAKNIQYF.

The chain links TRBV7-8 to TRBJ2-5; no definite D call. Germline-derived CDR1 and CDR2 are SGHVS and FQNEAQ. The CDR3 has 14 residues. V was trimmed by 4 bases and J by 2 bases, leaving 11 bases between them. As DNA, the CDR3 is TGTGCCAGCAGCTCTAGAGAACGTCAAGAGACCCAGTACTTC. As protein: CASSSRERQETQYF.